These T cell receptor beta chains were read from a single sample in a study of graft-versus-host responses after intestinal transplantation. Assay used: immunoSEQ multiplex PCR; TCRdb lists only in-frame clones, some missing. The sample records about 1,500 clones, roughly 90% being singletons. Specimen: PBMCs, collected 8 days after intestinal transplant. These receptors came from a human patient who received an intestinal transplant, so some T cells may come from the graft donor. Each CDR3 is given with its conserved first and last residue. Each record gives: D gene, J gene, V gene, clone size, CDR3 DNA, CDR3 protein. D genes are given only for firm matches. A row's size may be missing; if present it is once, few, many or a size class.

d_gene: TRBD2; j_gene: TRBJ2-1; v_gene: TRBV30; abundance: once; CDR3nt: TGTGCCTGGAGTGTCAAAGCGGGGGACAATGAGCAGTTCTTC; CDR3aa: CAWSVKAGDNEQFF
d_gene: TRBD2; j_gene: TRBJ2-6; v_gene: TRBV29-1; abundance: .; CDR3nt: TGCAGCGTTTGGATAGCGGGGGAGGTGTCTGGGGCCAACGTCCTGACTTTC; CDR3aa: CSVWIAGEVSGANVLTF
d_gene: .; j_gene: TRBJ1-1; v_gene: TRBV7-9; abundance: .; CDR3nt: TGTGCCAGCAGCTATCTCGTTGGGGGCTCGAACACTGAAGCTTTCTTT; CDR3aa: CASSYLVGGSNTEAFF
d_gene: .; j_gene: TRBJ2-5; v_gene: TRBV6-5; abundance: .; CDR3nt: TGTGCCAGCAGTTACTCGTCCCCGCTTGAGACCCAGTACTTC; CDR3aa: CASSYSSPLETQYF
d_gene: .; j_gene: TRBJ2-6; v_gene: TRBV8-2; abundance: .; CDR3nt: TGTGGCAGCGGTGCAAAGATAACACAAAGTCGGGCCAACGTCCTGACTTTC; CDR3aa: CGSGAKITQSRANVLTF
d_gene: TRBD1; j_gene: TRBJ2-1; v_gene: TRBV29-1; abundance: .; CDR3nt: TGCAGCGCCCCGGGACAGAGCTCCTACAATGAGCAGTTCTTC; CDR3aa: CSAPGQSSYNEQFF
d_gene: TRBD2; j_gene: TRBJ2-1; v_gene: TRBV5-1; abundance: .; CDR3nt: TGCGCCAGCAGCATCAGGGAGGGTATGGCCAATGAGCAGTTCTTC; CDR3aa: CASSIREGMANEQFF
d_gene: .; j_gene: TRBJ1-2; v_gene: TRBV19; abundance: .; CDR3nt: TGTGCCACCACGCAGGGACGGGGCTATGGCTACACCTTC; CDR3aa: CATTQGRGYGYTF
d_gene: .; j_gene: TRBJ2-1; v_gene: TRBV5-6; abundance: .; CDR3nt: TGTGCCAGCAGCTTCGTACGGGGCCCATCTTACAATGAGCAGTTCTTC; CDR3aa: CASSFVRGPSYNEQFF
d_gene: .; j_gene: TRBJ2-3; v_gene: TRBV5-1; abundance: .; CDR3nt: TGCGCCAGCAGCTCGGGACAAGACACAGATACGCAGTATTTT; CDR3aa: CASSSGQDTDTQYF